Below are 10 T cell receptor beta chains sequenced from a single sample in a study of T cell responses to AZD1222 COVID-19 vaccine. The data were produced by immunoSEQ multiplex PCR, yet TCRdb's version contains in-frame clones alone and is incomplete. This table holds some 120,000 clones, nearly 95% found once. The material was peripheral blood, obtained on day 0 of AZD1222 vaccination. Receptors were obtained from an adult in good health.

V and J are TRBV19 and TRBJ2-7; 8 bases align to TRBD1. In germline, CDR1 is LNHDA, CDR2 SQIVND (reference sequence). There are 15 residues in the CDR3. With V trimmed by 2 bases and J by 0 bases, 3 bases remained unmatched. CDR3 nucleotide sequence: TGTGCCAGTAGTATATCAACAGGGGGCTCCTACGAGCAGTACTTC. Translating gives CASSISTGGSYEQYF. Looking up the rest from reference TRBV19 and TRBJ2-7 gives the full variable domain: DGGITQSPKYLFRKEGQNVTLSCEQNLNHDAMYWYRQDPGQGLRLIYYSQIVNDFQKGDIAEGYSVSREKKESFPLTVTSAQKNPTAFYLCASSISTGGSYEQYFGPGTRLTVT.

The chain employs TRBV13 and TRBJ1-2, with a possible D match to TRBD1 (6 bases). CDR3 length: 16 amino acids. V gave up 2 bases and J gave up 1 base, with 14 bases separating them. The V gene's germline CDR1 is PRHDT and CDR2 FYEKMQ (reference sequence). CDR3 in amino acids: CASSLPLARGNYGYTF. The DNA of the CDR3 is TGTGCCAGCAGCTTACCCTTGGCCAGGGGTAACTATGGCTACACCTTC. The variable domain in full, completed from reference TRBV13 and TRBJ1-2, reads AAGVIQSPRHLIKEKRETATLKCYPIPRHDTVYWYQQGPGQDPQFLISFYEKMQSDKGSIPDRFSAQQFSDYHSELNMSSLELGDSALYFCASSLPLARGNYGYTFGSGTRLTVV.

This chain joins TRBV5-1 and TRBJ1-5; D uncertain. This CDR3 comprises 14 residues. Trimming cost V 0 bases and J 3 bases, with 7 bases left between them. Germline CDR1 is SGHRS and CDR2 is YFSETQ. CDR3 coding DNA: TGCGCCAGCAGCTTGGACGGCTACAATCAGCCCCAGCATTTT. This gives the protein CASSLDGYNQPQHF.

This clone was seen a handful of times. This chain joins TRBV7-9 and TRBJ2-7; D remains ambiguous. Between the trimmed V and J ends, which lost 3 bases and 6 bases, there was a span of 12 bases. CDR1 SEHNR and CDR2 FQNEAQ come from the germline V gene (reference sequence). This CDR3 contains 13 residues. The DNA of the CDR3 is TGTGCCAGCAGCTTCAACTATCTCCCCGAGCAGTACTTC. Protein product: CASSFNYLPEQYF.

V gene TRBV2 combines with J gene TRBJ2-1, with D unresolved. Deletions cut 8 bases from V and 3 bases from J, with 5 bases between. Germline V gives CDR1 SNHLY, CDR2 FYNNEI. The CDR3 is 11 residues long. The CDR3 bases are TGTGCCAGCCTTATCTACAATGAGCAGTTCTTC. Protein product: CASLIYNEQFF.

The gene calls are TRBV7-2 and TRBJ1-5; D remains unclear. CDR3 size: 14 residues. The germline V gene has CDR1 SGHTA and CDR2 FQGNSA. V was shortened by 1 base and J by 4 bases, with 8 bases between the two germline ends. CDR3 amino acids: CASSLERNNQPQHF. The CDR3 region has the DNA TGTGCCAGCAGCTTAGAACGGAATAATCAGCCCCAGCATTTT.

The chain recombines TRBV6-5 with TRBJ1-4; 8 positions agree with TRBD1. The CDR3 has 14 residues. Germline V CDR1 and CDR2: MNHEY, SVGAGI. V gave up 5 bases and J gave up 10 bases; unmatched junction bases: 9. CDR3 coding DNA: TGTGCCAGCAGTCCCCGGGACAGGTCTGGAAAACTGTTTTTT. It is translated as CASSPRDRSGKLFF.

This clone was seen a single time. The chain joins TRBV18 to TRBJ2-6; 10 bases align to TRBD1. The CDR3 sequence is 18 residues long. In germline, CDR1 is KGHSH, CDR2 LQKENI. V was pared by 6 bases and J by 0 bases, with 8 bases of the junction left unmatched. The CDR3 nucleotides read TGTGCCAGCTCGGGCCGGGACAGGGGATTCTCTGGGGCCAACGTCCTGACTTTC. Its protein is CASSGRDRGFSGANVLTF.

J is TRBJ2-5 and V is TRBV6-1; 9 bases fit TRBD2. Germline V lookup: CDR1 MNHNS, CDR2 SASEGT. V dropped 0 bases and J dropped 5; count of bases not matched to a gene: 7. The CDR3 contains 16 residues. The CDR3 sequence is CASSEAIAGGPETQYF. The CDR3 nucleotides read TGTGCCAGCAGTGAAGCGATTGCGGGGGGGCCTGAGACCCAGTACTTC.

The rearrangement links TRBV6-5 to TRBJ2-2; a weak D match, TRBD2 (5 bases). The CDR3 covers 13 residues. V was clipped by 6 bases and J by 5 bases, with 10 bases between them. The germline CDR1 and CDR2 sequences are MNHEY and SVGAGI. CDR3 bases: TGTGCCAGCAGATTTTCGGGGACCGGGGAGCTGTTTTTT. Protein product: CASRFSGTGELFF.